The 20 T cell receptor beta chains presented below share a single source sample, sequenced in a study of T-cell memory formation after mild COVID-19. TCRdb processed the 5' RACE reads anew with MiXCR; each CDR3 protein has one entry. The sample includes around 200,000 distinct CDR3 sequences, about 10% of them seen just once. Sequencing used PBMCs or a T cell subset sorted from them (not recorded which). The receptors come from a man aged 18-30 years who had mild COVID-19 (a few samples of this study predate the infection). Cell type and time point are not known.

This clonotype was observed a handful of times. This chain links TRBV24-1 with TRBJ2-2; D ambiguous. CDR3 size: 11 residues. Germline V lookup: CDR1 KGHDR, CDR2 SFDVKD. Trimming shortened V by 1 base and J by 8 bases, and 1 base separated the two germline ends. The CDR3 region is CATSDFGELFF. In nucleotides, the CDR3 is TGTGCCACCAGTGATTTTGGGGAGCTGTTTTTT.

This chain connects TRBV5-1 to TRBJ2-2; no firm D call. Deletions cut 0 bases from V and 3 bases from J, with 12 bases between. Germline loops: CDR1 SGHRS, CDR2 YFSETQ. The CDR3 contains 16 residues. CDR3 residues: CASSLAVGAYTGELFF. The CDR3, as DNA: TGCGCCAGCAGCTTGGCGGTTGGAGCCTACACCGGGGAGCTGTTTTTT.

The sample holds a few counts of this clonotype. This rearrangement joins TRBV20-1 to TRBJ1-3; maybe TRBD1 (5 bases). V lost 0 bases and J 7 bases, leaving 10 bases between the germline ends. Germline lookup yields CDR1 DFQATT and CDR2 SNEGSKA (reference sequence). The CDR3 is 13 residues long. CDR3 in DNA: TGCAGTGCTAGAGAGGGACCATTGAACACCATATATTTT. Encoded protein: CSAREGPLNTIYF.

The CDR3 spells CSVGGGQETQYF. The CDR3 region has the DNA TGCAGCGTGGGGGGGGGCCAAGAGACCCAGTACTTC. V usage is TRBV29-1 and J usage is TRBJ2-5; 7 bases are shared with TRBD2. This CDR3 has 12 residues. V lost 6 bases to trimming and J lost 1 base; unmatched junction nucleotides: 2. Germline CDR1 reads SQVTM; CDR2 reads ANQGSEA.

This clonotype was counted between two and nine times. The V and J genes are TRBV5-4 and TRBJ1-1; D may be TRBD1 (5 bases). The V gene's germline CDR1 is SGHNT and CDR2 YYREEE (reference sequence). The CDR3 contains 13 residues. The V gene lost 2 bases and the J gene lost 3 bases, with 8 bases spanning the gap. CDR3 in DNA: TGTGCCAGCAGCTTCGAGGGGTACACTGAAGCTTTCTTT. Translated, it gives CASSFEGYTEAFF.

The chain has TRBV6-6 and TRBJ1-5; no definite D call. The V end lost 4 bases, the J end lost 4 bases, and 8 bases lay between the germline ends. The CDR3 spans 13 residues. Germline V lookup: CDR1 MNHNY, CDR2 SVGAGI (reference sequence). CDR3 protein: CASSWPPNQPQHF. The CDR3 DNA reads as TGTGCCAGCAGTTGGCCTCCAAATCAGCCCCAGCATTTT.

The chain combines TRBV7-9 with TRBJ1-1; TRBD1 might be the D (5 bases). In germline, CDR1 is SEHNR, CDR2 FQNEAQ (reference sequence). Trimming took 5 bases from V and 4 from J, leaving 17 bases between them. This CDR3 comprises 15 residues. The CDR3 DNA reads TGTGCCAGCAGCGGAAGGGGCGGCGGGGCCACTGAAGCTTTCTTT. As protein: CASSGRGGGATEAFF.

CDR3 amino acids: CASSLRWVGRDQPQHF. Here the CDR3 DNA reads TGTGCCAGCAGTCTCCGTTGGGTGGGAAGGGATCAGCCCCAGCATTTT. The chain combines TRBV5-8 with TRBJ1-5; no clear D gene. This CDR3 spans 16 amino acids. Germline CDR1 is SGHTS and CDR2 is YDEGEE. V shed 5 bases and J shed 5 bases, with 20 bases lying between them.

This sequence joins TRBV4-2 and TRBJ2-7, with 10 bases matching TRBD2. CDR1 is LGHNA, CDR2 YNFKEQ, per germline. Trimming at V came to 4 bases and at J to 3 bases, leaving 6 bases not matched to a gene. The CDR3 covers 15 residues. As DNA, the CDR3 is TGTGCCAGCAGCCGGTCTAGCGGGGGTTTCTACGAGCAGTACTTC. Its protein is CASSRSSGGFYEQYF.

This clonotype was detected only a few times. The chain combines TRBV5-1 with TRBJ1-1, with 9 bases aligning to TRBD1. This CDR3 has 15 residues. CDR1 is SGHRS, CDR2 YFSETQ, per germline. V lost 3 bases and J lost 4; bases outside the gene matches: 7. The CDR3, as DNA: TGCGCCAGCAGCTCTAAGGGACAGGGCACCACTGAAGCTTTCTTT. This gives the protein CASSSKGQGTTEAFF. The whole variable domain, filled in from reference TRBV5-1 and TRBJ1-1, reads KAGVTQTPRYLIKTRGQQVTLSCSPISGHRSVSWYQQTPGQGLQFLFEYFSETQRNKGNFPGRFSGRQFSNSRSEMNVSTLELGDSALYLCASSSKGQGTTEAFFGQGTRLTVV.

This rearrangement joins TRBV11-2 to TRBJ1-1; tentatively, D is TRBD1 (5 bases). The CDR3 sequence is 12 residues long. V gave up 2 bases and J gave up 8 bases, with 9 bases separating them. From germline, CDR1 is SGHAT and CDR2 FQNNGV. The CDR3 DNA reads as TGTGCCAGCAGCTTATCAGAGGGGGAAGCTTTCTTT. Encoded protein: CASSLSEGEAFF.

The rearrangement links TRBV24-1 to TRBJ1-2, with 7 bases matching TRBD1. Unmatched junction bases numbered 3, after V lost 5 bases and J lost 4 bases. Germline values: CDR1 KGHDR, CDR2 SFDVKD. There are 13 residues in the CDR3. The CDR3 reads CATSAGTAYGYTF. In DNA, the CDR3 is TGTGCCACCAGTGCCGGGACAGCCTATGGCTACACCTTC.

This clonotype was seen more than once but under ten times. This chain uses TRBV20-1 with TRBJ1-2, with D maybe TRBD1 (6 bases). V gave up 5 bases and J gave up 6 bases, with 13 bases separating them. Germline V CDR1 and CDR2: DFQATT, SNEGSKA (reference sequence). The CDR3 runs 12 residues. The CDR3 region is CSAPTGPNGYTF. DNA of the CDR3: TGCAGTGCTCCAACAGGGCCCAATGGCTACACCTTC.

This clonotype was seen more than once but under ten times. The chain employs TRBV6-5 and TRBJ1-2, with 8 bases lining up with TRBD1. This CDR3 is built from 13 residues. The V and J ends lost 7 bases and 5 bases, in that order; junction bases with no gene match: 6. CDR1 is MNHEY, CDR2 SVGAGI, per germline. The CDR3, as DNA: TGTGCCAGCACCCAACAGGGGGGATATGGCTACACCTTC. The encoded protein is CASTQQGGYGYTF.

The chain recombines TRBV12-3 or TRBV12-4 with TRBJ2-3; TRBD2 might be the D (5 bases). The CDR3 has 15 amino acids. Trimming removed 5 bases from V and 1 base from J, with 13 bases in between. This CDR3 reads CASSPQLAGTDTQYF. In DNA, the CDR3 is TGTGCCAGCAGTCCCCAGCTAGCAGGCACAGATACGCAGTATTTT.

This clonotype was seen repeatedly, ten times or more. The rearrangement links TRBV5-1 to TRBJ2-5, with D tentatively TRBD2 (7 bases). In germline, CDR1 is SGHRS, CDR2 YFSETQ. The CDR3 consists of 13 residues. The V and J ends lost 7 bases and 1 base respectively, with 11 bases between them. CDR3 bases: TGCGCCAGCGGCGGGGGCGCCCAAGAGACCCAGTACTTC. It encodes CASGGGAQETQYF.

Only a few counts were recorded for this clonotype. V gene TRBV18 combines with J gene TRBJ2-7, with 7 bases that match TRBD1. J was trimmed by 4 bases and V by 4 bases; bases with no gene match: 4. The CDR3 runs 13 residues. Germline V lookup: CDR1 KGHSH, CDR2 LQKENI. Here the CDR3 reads CASSLPGQYEQYF. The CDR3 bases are TGTGCCAGCTCACTACCGGGACAGTACGAGCAGTACTTC.

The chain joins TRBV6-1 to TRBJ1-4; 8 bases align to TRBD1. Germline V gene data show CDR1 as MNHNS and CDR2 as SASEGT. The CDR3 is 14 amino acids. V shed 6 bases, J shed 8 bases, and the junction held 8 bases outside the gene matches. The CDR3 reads CASSYGQGGEKLFF. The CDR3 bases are TGTGCCAGCAGCTACGGACAGGGCGGCGAAAAACTGTTTTTT.

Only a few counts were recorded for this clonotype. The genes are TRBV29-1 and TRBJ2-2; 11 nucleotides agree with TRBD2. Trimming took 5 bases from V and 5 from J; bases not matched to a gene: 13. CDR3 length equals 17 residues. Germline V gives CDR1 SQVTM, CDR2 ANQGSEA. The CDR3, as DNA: TGCAGCGTTCCCCCTAGCGGGGGGATCATAGGGACCGGGGAGCTGTTTTTT. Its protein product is CSVPPSGGIIGTGELFF.

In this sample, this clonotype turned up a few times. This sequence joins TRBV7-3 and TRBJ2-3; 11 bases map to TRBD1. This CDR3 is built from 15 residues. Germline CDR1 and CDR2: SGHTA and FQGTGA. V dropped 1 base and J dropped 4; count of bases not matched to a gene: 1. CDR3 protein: CASSLMGQGADTQYF. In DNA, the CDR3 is TGTGCCAGCAGCTTAATGGGACAGGGGGCAGATACGCAGTATTTT.